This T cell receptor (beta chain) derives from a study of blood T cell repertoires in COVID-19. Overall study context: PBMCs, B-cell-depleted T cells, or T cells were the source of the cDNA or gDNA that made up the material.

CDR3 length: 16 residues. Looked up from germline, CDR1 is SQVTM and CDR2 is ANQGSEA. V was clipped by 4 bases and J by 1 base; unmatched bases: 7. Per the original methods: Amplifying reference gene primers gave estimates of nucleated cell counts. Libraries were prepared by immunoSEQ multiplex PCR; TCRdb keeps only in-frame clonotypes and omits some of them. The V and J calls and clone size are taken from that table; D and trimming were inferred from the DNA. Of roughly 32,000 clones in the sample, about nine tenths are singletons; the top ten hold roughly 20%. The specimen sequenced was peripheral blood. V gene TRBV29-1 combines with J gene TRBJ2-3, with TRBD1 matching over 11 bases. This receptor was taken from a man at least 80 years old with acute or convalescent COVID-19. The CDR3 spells CSVVRTGGSGTDTQYF. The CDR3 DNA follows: TGCAGCGTTGTTCGGACAGGGGGCTCGGGCACAGATACGCAGTATTTT.